Shown below are 21 T cell receptor beta chains from a single sample sequenced in a study of shared clonotypes between healthy human individuals. The data were produced by immunoSEQ multiplex PCR, yet TCRdb's version contains in-frame clones alone and is incomplete. Found here are around 1,100,000 clones, around 77% of them singletons; the top ten hold 0.89%. The specimen was memory CD4+ T cells from PBMCs. Subset noted: CD45RA-negative fraction. These receptors all come from a man between 18 and 29 years old in good health. Some clones in this sample may be carry-over from other donors' samples.

The chain has TRBV18 and TRBJ2-1; the D gene could be TRBD1 or TRBD2 (5 bases each). From germline, CDR1 is KGHSH and CDR2 LQKENI. The CDR3 runs 18 residues. Trimming took 1 base from V and 8 from J, leaving 24 bases between them. CDR3 nucleotides: TGTGCCAGCTCACCACGTCTTCTGGGCAGGGAGCAAGGGGATGAGCAGTTCTTC. This translates into CASSPRLLGREQGDEQFF.

The count of this clone is one. As DNA, the CDR3 is TGTGCCAGCAGTTTGTGGGGTGGCCCCCGGAGCGAGCAGTACTTC. Its protein product is CASSLWGGPRSEQYF. The chain carries TRBV27 and TRBJ2-7; D unresolved. The germline V gene encodes CDR1 MNHEY and CDR2 SMNVEV (reference sequence). Trimming cost V 3 bases and J 6 bases, with 18 bases left between them. This CDR3 region has 15 residues.

This clone was seen more than once but under ten times. The V call is TRBV6-1, the J call TRBJ2-5, with D possibly TRBD1 on 5 matching bases. The V gene's germline CDR1 is MNHNS and CDR2 SASEGT. This CDR3 comprises 13 residues. Trimming took off 5 bases at V and 2 bases at J, with 9 bases between the two ends. The CDR3 bases are TGTGCCAGCAGTAAATCAGGGCAAGAGACCCAGTACTTC. This sequence encodes CASSKSGQETQYF.

Remarks on this clone: Given a far larger clone just one base away, this is likely a sequencing read error. This sequence joins TRBV6-5 and TRBJ1-1, with D unresolved. The CDR3 consists of 14 residues. The germline CDR1 and CDR2 sequences are MNHEY and SVGAGI. V was clipped by 6 bases and J by 8 bases, with 19 bases between them. CDR3 in amino acids: CASSQGRGVKEAFF. The CDR3 region has the DNA TGTGCCAGCAGCCAAGGACGGGGTGTTAAGGAAGCTTTCTTT.

This clone appeared a few times. The CDR3 DNA sequence: TGTGCCAGTAGCGGGACAGCTTCCATGAACACTGAAGCTTTCTTT. Protein: CASSGTASMNTEAFF. This chain joins TRBV19 and TRBJ1-1, with TRBD1 matching over 7 bases. Trimming at V came to 6 bases and at J to 0 bases, leaving 7 bases not matched to a gene. Germline loops: CDR1 LNHDA, CDR2 SQIVND (reference sequence). The CDR3 runs 15 residues.

In its sample, this clone was seen once. V and J are TRBV4-2 and TRBJ1-5; maybe TRBD1 (6 bases). Germline V gene data show CDR1 as LGHNA and CDR2 as YNFKEQ. The V gene lost 0 bases and the J gene lost 8 bases, with 14 bases spanning the gap. The CDR3 runs 15 residues. The CDR3: CASSQDGKGGKPQHF. Here the CDR3 DNA reads TGTGCCAGCAGCCAAGATGGGAAAGGGGGAAAGCCCCAGCATTTT.

This clone was seen a handful of times. J is TRBJ1-1 and V is TRBV28; a possible D gene is TRBD1 (5 bases). This CDR3 is built from 14 residues. The V end lost 3 bases, the J end lost 7 bases, and 15 bases lay between the germline ends. The V gene's germline CDR1 is MDHEN and CDR2 SYDVKM. CDR3 sequence (DNA): TGTGCCAGCAGTTTGGGGCCCGGGAGGGGTGAAGCTTTCTTT. Translation: CASSLGPGRGEAFF.

This chain links TRBV28 with TRBJ2-1; a weak D match, TRBD2 (5 bases). The germline V and J ends were trimmed by 9 bases and 4 bases, with 22 bases remaining between them. Per the germline V gene, CDR1 is MDHEN and CDR2 is SYDVKM. This CDR3 is 16 amino acids long. In DNA, the CDR3 is TGTGCCAGGGCCGATTTAGGGAGTTCGGTATACAATGAGCAGTTCTTC. It translates to CARADLGSSVYNEQFF.

The chain has TRBV4-1 and TRBJ2-3, with 10 bases aligning to TRBD2. V shed 0 bases and J 3 bases; nucleotides not matched to a gene: 12. CDR1 and CDR2 from the germline V gene are MGHRA and YSYEKL. The CDR3 is 19 residues long. CDR3 in DNA: TGCGCCAGCAGCCAAGATAGTACCGCTAGCGGGAGTTCGACAGATACGCAGTATTTT. Encoded protein: CASSQDSTASGSSTDTQYF.

Comment on this clone: At the DNA level, this CDR3 is encoded by other sequences in the same sample as well. CDR3 nucleotide sequence: TGTGCCAGCAGTTTAAGATATGGCTACACCTTC. It encodes CASSLRYGYTF. The chain is built from TRBV28 and TRBJ1-2; D is undetermined. Deletions cut 2 bases from V and 5 bases from J, with 3 bases between. The CDR3 has 11 amino acids. Germline values: CDR1 MDHEN, CDR2 SYDVKM.

The chain is built from TRBV10-3 and TRBJ2-4; D possibly corresponds to TRBD1 (6 bases). CDR1 is ENHRY, CDR2 SYGVKD, per germline. The ends were cut back, 3 bases at V and 1 base at J, with 10 bases in the middle. The CDR3 is made up of 15 amino acids. CDR3 in amino acids: CAISDRGRAKNIQYF. CDR3 nucleotide sequence: TGTGCCATCAGTGACAGGGGTCGGGCCAAAAACATTCAGTACTTC.

The J gene is TRBJ1-2, the V gene TRBV2; 7 positions match TRBD1. The CDR3 contains 14 residues. Germline trimming cut 8 bases from V and 4 bases from J; bases unmatched to any gene: 10. From germline, CDR1 is SNHLY and CDR2 FYNNEI. The CDR3 reads CASSWDSPLYGYTF. The CDR3 DNA reads as TGTGCCAGCTCGTGGGACAGTCCCCTCTATGGCTACACCTTC. Based on the CDR3 plus reference TRBV2 and TRBJ1-2, the full variable domain is EPEVTQTPSHQVTQMGQEVILRCVPISNHLYFYWYRQILGQKVEFLVSFYNNEISEKSEIFDDQFSVERPDGSNFTLKIRSTKLEDSAMYFCASSWDSPLYGYTFGSGTRLTVV.

V gene TRBV5-6 combines with J gene TRBJ2-2; 7 nucleotides match TRBD2. CDR3 length: 15 amino acids. CDR1 is SGHDT and CDR2 is YYEEEE in the germline V gene. The V and J ends lost 0 bases and 6 bases, in that order; junction bases with no gene match: 5. The CDR3 here is CASSLEGSGAGELFF. The CDR3 nucleotides are TGTGCCAGCAGCTTGGAGGGGAGCGGGGCCGGGGAGCTGTTTTTT.

The rearrangement uses TRBV19 and TRBJ1-5, with a possible D match to TRBD1 (5 bases). Per germline, CDR1 LNHDA and CDR2 SQIVND (reference sequence). This CDR3 has 14 amino acids. The V gene lost 10 bases and the J gene lost 3 bases, with 16 bases spanning the gap. The CDR3 bases are TGTGCCACAAAGGGGCGGCCCAACAATCAGCCCCAGCATTTT. It yields the protein CATKGRPNNQPQHF.

The chain uses TRBV2 and TRBJ1-1, with D unclear. The CDR3 is 13 residues long. Per germline, CDR1 SNHLY and CDR2 FYNNEI. Trimming shortened V by 4 bases and J by 1 base, and 7 bases separated the two germline ends. CDR3 DNA: TGTGCCAGCAGTGTAAGACAGAACACTGAAGCTTTCTTT. Protein sequence: CASSVRQNTEAFF.

V and J are TRBV5-6 and TRBJ2-3; the match to TRBD1 covers 7 bases. CDR3 length: 14 amino acids. The junction had 8 bases not matched to a gene; V was cut back by 4 bases and J by 6 bases. CDR1 is SGHDT and CDR2 is YYEEEE in the germline V gene. The CDR3 reads CASSANRGRDTQYF. The CDR3 nucleotides are TGTGCCAGCAGCGCAAACAGGGGTAGGGATACGCAGTATTTT.

The rearrangement uses TRBV11-3 and TRBJ2-1; D may be TRBD1 (5 bases). In germline, CDR1 is SGHNT, CDR2 YENEEA. This CDR3 has 15 amino acids. Trimming removed 1 base from V and 6 bases from J, with 13 bases in between. The CDR3 sequence: CASSLGGVGANEQFF. CDR3 coding DNA: TGTGCCAGCAGCTTAGGTGGAGTAGGGGCCAATGAGCAGTTCTTC.

The chain uses TRBV28 and TRBJ2-7; 7 nucleotides agree with TRBD2. J was trimmed by 3 bases and V by 6 bases; bases with no gene match: 5. The CDR3 is 13 amino acids. Germline values: CDR1 MDHEN, CDR2 SYDVKM. DNA of the CDR3: TGTGCCAGCAGCCCCCAGCGGGGCTACGAGCAGTACTTC. This encodes CASSPQRGYEQYF.

About this clone: Other DNA sequences in this specimen translate into the identical CDR3. The chain has TRBV6-5 and TRBJ2-1, with D unclear. In germline, CDR1 is MNHEY, CDR2 SVGAGI. This CDR3 contains 11 residues. V gave up 6 bases and J gave up 4 bases, with 4 bases separating them. CDR3: CASRLYNEQFF. The CDR3 DNA reads TGTGCCAGCAGACTGTACAATGAGCAGTTCTTC.

The chain couples TRBV7-2 to TRBJ2-3; D remains unclear. V was pared by 1 base and J by 1 base, with 9 bases between. The germline CDR1 and CDR2 sequences are SGHTA and FQGNSA. The CDR3 contains 15 residues. The CDR3 sequence is CASSLVAMGTDTQYF. The DNA of the CDR3 is TGTGCCAGCAGCTTAGTAGCAATGGGCACAGATACGCAGTATTTT.

A single count supports this clone. V and J are TRBV11-1 and TRBJ2-7; D is possibly TRBD2 (6 bases). Germline CDR1 SGHAT, CDR2 FQDESV (reference sequence). This CDR3 has 16 residues. V lost 8 bases to trimming and J lost 5 bases, with 25 bases between them. CDR3 in amino acids: CASGDSTDPRPDEQYF. The CDR3 DNA reads as TGTGCCAGCGGGGACTCCACCGACCCCCGGCCCGACGAGCAGTACTTC. The entire variable domain, with the rest obtained from reference TRBV11-1 and TRBJ2-7, is as follows: EAEVAQSPRYKITEKSQAVAFWCDPISGHATLYWYRQILGQGPELLVQFQDESVVDDSQLPKDRFSAERLKGVDSTLKIQPAELGDSAMYLCASGDSTDPRPDEQYFGPGTRLTVT.